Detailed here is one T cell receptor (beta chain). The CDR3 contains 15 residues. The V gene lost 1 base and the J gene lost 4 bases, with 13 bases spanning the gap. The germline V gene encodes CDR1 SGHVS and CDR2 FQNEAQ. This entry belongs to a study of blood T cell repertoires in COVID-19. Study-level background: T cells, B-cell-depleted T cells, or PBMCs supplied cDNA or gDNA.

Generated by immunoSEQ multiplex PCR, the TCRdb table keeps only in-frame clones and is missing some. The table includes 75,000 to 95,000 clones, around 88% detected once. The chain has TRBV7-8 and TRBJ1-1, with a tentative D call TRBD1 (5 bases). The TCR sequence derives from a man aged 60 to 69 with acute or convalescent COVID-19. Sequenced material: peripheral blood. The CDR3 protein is CASSLERGKITEAFF. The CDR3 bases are TGTGCCAGCAGCTTAGAACGGGGGAAGATCACTGAAGCTTTCTTT.